This TCR beta chain was captured by sequencing in a study of shared clonotypes between healthy human individuals. Whole-study findings and limits: Several donors showed sharing of approximately 5% of naive CD4 clonotypes. Few donors limited the genetic and exposure-history diversity represented. Non-shared clonotypes had lower generation probabilities than those shared by all four donors.

A remark on this clone: Its antigen remains unidentified.

Here immunoSEQ multiplex PCR was the method, and the copy in TCRdb shows in-frame clones only, minus some. Here the sample spans 2 million to 2.5 million clones, roughly 95% being singletons. Both subsets, CD45RA+ naive and CD45RA-negative memory, were split from the CD4+ cells. Germline assignment: CDR1 SGHRS and CDR2 YFSETQ. This CDR3 contains 18 residues. V lost 1 base and J lost 0, with 19 bases in between. This rearrangement joins TRBV5-1 to TRBJ1-1; tentative D call: TRBD1 (6 bases). This receptor was obtained from a young man in good health. The sequenced sample was naive CD4+ T cells sorted from blood. Subset defined: CD45RA+ positively selected. As DNA, the CDR3 is TGCGCCAGCAGCTTGCCGCCGACAGGCGCTTTCATGAACACTGAAGCTTTCTTT. Amino acids: CASSLPPTGAFMNTEAFF.